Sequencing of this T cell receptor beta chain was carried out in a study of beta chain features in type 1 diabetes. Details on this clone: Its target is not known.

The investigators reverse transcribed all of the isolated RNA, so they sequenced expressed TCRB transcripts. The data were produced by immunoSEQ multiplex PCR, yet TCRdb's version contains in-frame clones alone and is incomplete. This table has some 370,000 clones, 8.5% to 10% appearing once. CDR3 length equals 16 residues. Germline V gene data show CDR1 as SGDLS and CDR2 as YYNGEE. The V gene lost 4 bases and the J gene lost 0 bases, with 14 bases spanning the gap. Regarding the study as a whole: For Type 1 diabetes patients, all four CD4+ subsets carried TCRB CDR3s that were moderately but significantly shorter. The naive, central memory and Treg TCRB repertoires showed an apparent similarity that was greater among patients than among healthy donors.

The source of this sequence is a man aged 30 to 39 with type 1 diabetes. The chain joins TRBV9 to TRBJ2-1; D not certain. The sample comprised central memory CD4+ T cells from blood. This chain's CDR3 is CASSPQAHSSYNEQFF. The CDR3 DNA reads TGTGCCAGCAGCCCCCAGGCGCACTCCTCCTACAATGAGCAGTTCTTC.